A selection of T cell receptor beta chains follows, all from one sample in a study of cytomegalovirus exposure and HLA in healthy donors. Here immunoSEQ multiplex PCR was the method, and the copy in TCRdb shows in-frame clones only, minus some. The data contain fewer than 150,000 clones, about four fifths of them singletons. Material for sequencing was PBMCs. The receptor source for this set is a woman aged 18-35 years in good health and CMV-seronegative. Both conserved end residues are part of each CDR3. D genes are given only for firm matches. For some rows the clone size is stated as once, few or many, or as a class when expanded; others skip it.

j_call: TRBJ2-3
d_call: .
v_call: TRBV11-2
clone_size: .
cdr3_aa: CASSKLGDNWNTQYF
cdr3_nt: TGTGCCAGCAGCAAGTTGGGGGACAATTGGAATACGCAGTATTTT

j_call: TRBJ2-2
d_call: TRBD1
v_call: TRBV19
clone_size: .
cdr3_aa: CASSRRDRGTGELFF
cdr3_nt: TGTGCCAGTAGTCGGCGGGACAGGGGGACCGGGGAGCTGTTTTTT

j_call: TRBJ1-1
d_call: .
v_call: TRBV7-9
clone_size: few
cdr3_aa: CASSLQGGTEAFF
cdr3_nt: TGTGCCAGCAGCTTACAGGGCGGAACTGAAGCTTTCTTT

j_call: TRBJ1-2
d_call: TRBD1
v_call: TRBV19
clone_size: .
cdr3_aa: CASSTHSGGNGYTF
cdr3_nt: TGTGCCAGTAGTACCCATTCAGGGGGTAATGGCTACACCTTC

j_call: TRBJ1-2
d_call: .
v_call: TRBV21-1
clone_size: .
cdr3_aa: CASSPPGFQGILKYGYTF
cdr3_nt: TGTGCCAGCAGCCCCCCGGGTTTCCAGGGCATCCTAAAATATGGCTACACCTTC

j_call: TRBJ2-2
d_call: .
v_call: TRBV29-1
clone_size: .
cdr3_aa: CSVLLEFPTGELFF
cdr3_nt: TGCAGCGTTCTACTAGAATTTCCCACCGGGGAGCTGTTTTTT

j_call: TRBJ2-7
d_call: TRBD1
v_call: TRBV19
clone_size: .
cdr3_aa: CASSIAEKQGAYEQYF
cdr3_nt: TGTGCCAGTAGTATAGCGGAAAAACAGGGGGCCTACGAGCAGTACTTC

j_call: TRBJ1-1
d_call: TRBD1
v_call: TRBV27
clone_size: .
cdr3_aa: CASSPQGGTEAFF
cdr3_nt: TGTGCCAGCAGCCCACAGGGGGGCACTGAAGCTTTCTTT

j_call: TRBJ1-2
d_call: TRBD1
v_call: TRBV6-5
clone_size: .
cdr3_aa: CASSSAGTGLVFGYTF
cdr3_nt: TGTGCCAGCAGTTCCGCCGGGACAGGGTTGGTCTTCGGCTACACCTTC

j_call: TRBJ2-3
d_call: TRBD1
v_call: TRBV10-1
clone_size: few
cdr3_aa: CASSEAGGITQYF
cdr3_nt: TGCGCCAGCAGTGAGGCAGGGGGAATTACGCAGTATTTT

j_call: TRBJ2-5
d_call: .
v_call: TRBV2
clone_size: .
cdr3_aa: CASNPNPGSRETQYF
cdr3_nt: TGTGCCAGCAACCCTAACCCCGGGAGTAGGGAGACCCAGTACTTC

j_call: TRBJ2-3
d_call: TRBD2
v_call: TRBV7-9
clone_size: .
cdr3_aa: CASSTTSGRTTDTQYF
cdr3_nt: TGTGCCAGCAGCACAACTAGCGGGAGGACCACAGATACGCAGTATTTT

j_call: TRBJ1-4
d_call: .
v_call: TRBV2
clone_size: .
cdr3_aa: CASTRNEKLFF
cdr3_nt: TGTGCCAGCACTAGAAATGAAAAACTGTTTTTT

j_call: TRBJ1-2
d_call: .
v_call: TRBV9
clone_size: .
cdr3_aa: CASSVAPTGLSNYGYTF
cdr3_nt: TGTGCCAGCAGCGTAGCTCCTACAGGGTTAAGCAACTATGGCTACACCTTC

j_call: TRBJ1-1
d_call: .
v_call: TRBV10-3
clone_size: few
cdr3_aa: CATDDRTDNTEAFF
cdr3_nt: TGTGCCACAGATGACAGAACAGATAACACTGAAGCTTTCTTT

j_call: TRBJ1-2
d_call: .
v_call: TRBV4-1
clone_size: .
cdr3_aa: CASSQEGALGYGYTF
cdr3_nt: TGCGCCAGCAGCCAAGAAGGGGCCTTGGGGTATGGCTACACCTTC

j_call: TRBJ2-3
d_call: TRBD1
v_call: TRBV5-1
clone_size: .
cdr3_aa: CASSLRDRDTDTQYF
cdr3_nt: TGCGCCAGCAGCTTGAGGGACAGGGACACAGATACGCAGTATTTT

j_call: TRBJ2-5
d_call: .
v_call: TRBV28
clone_size: .
cdr3_aa: CASSPRLEETQYF
cdr3_nt: TGTGCCAGCAGCCCCCGACTAGAAGAGACCCAGTACTTC

j_call: TRBJ1-1
d_call: .
v_call: TRBV6-4
clone_size: .
cdr3_aa: CASRESNWNTEAFF
cdr3_nt: TGTGCCAGCAGAGAGAGTAATTGGAACACTGAAGCTTTCTTT

j_call: TRBJ1-2
d_call: .
v_call: TRBV7-9
clone_size: .
cdr3_aa: CASSLRGDGYTF
cdr3_nt: TGTGCCAGCAGCTTACGGGGGGATGGCTACACCTTC

j_call: TRBJ1-1
d_call: .
v_call: TRBV5-4
clone_size: .
cdr3_aa: CASSLGRGVRTEAFF
cdr3_nt: TGTGCCAGCAGCTTGGGGCGGGGGGTCCGGACTGAAGCTTTCTTT

j_call: TRBJ1-5
d_call: .
v_call: TRBV2
clone_size: few
cdr3_aa: CASSGASRGNQPQHF
cdr3_nt: TGTGCCAGCAGTGGGGCAAGTCGAGGCAATCAGCCCCAGCATTTT

j_call: TRBJ1-2
d_call: .
v_call: TRBV9
clone_size: .
cdr3_aa: CASSPRPEGGNYGYTF
cdr3_nt: TGTGCCAGCAGCCCAAGACCTGAGGGGGGGAACTATGGCTACACCTTC

j_call: TRBJ1-1
d_call: .
v_call: TRBV4-1
clone_size: .
cdr3_aa: CASSQVEGQGNTEAFF
cdr3_nt: TGCGCCAGCAGCCAAGTGGAGGGGCAGGGGAACACTGAAGCTTTCTTT

j_call: TRBJ1-2
d_call: .
v_call: TRBV13
clone_size: .
cdr3_aa: CASSPRQANYGYTF
cdr3_nt: TGTGCCAGCAGCCCGAGACAGGCGAACTATGGCTACACCTTC

j_call: TRBJ2-5
d_call: .
v_call: TRBV6-6
clone_size: .
cdr3_aa: CASSYAEETQYF
cdr3_nt: TGTGCCAGCAGTTACGCAGAAGAGACCCAGTACTTC

j_call: TRBJ1-6
d_call: .
v_call: TRBV30
clone_size: .
cdr3_aa: CAAGLGGSYSPLHF
cdr3_nt: TGTGCCGCCGGGCTAGGGGGATCATATTCACCCCTCCACTTT

j_call: TRBJ1-5
d_call: TRBD1
v_call: TRBV6-5
clone_size: .
cdr3_aa: CASSPRTGRNQPQHF
cdr3_nt: TGTGCCAGCAGTCCCCGGACAGGGCGCAATCAGCCCCAGCATTTT

j_call: TRBJ1-5
d_call: .
v_call: TRBV4-2
clone_size: .
cdr3_aa: CASSQEATAFSNQPQHF
cdr3_nt: TGTGCCAGCAGCCAAGAAGCTACAGCCTTTAGCAATCAGCCCCAGCATTTT

j_call: TRBJ2-5
d_call: .
v_call: TRBV11-2
clone_size: .
cdr3_aa: CASSFNGVQETQYF
cdr3_nt: TGTGCCAGCAGCTTTAACGGAGTCCAAGAGACCCAGTACTTC

j_call: TRBJ2-4
d_call: TRBD1
v_call: TRBV29-1
clone_size: few
cdr3_aa: CSVTDRGGSDIQYF
cdr3_nt: TGCAGCGTTACGGACAGGGGCGGTAGTGACATTCAGTACTTC

j_call: TRBJ2-1
d_call: TRBD2
v_call: TRBV2
clone_size: .
cdr3_aa: CASSEIGRVGARDEQFF
cdr3_nt: TGTGCCAGCAGTGAAATCGGGAGGGTAGGGGCACGTGATGAGCAGTTCTTC

j_call: TRBJ1-5
d_call: .
v_call: TRBV6-4
clone_size: .
cdr3_aa: CASSDRGGQPQHF
cdr3_nt: TGTGCCAGCAGTGACAGGGGCGGTCAGCCCCAGCATTTT

j_call: TRBJ1-1
d_call: .
v_call: TRBV5-3
clone_size: .
cdr3_aa: CARSLPQTKNTEAFF
cdr3_nt: TGTGCCAGAAGCTTGCCACAGACAAAGAACACTGAAGCTTTCTTT

j_call: TRBJ2-5
d_call: .
v_call: TRBV9
clone_size: .
cdr3_aa: CASSAQAAEGTQYF
cdr3_nt: TGTGCCAGCAGCGCTCAGGCCGCCGAGGGGACCCAGTACTTC

j_call: TRBJ1-2
d_call: .
v_call: TRBV13
clone_size: .
cdr3_aa: CASSLAGRYGYTF
cdr3_nt: TGTGCCAGCAGCTTGGCAGGGCGCTATGGCTACACCTTC

j_call: TRBJ2-2
d_call: TRBD2
v_call: TRBV2
clone_size: .
cdr3_aa: CASSESSGDRTGELFF
cdr3_nt: TGTGCCAGCAGTGAATCTAGCGGGGATAGGACCGGGGAGCTGTTTTTT

j_call: TRBJ2-3
d_call: TRBD2
v_call: TRBV11-2
clone_size: once
cdr3_aa: CASSLFGTSGTDTQYF
cdr3_nt: TGTGCCAGCAGCTTATTTGGGACTAGCGGGACAGATACGCAGTATTTT

j_call: TRBJ1-6
d_call: .
v_call: TRBV7-8
clone_size: .
cdr3_aa: CASSSIVGGYNSPLHF
cdr3_nt: TGTGCCAGCAGCTCGATAGTGGGGGGGTATAATTCACCCCTCCACTTT

j_call: TRBJ1-2
d_call: .
v_call: TRBV4-3
clone_size: .
cdr3_aa: CASSQDLLSGHYGYTF
cdr3_nt: TGCGCCAGCAGCCAAGATCTACTATCAGGGCACTATGGCTACACCTTC

j_call: TRBJ1-5
d_call: TRBD1
v_call: TRBV19
clone_size: .
cdr3_aa: CAAQTGGGDQPQHF
cdr3_nt: TGTGCCGCACAGACAGGGGGAGGGGATCAGCCCCAGCATTTT

j_call: TRBJ2-5
d_call: TRBD1
v_call: TRBV11-3
clone_size: .
cdr3_aa: CASSFNRGTQETQYF
cdr3_nt: TGTGCCAGCAGCTTTAACAGGGGAACACAAGAGACCCAGTACTTC

j_call: TRBJ2-3
d_call: .
v_call: TRBV7-2
clone_size: .
cdr3_aa: CASSLNAGSDTQYF
cdr3_nt: TGTGCCAGCAGCCTCAACGCAGGTTCAGATACGCAGTATTTT

j_call: TRBJ2-5
d_call: .
v_call: TRBV11-2
clone_size: .
cdr3_aa: CASSPLRRETQYF
cdr3_nt: TGTGCCAGCAGCCCTCTCCGCAGGGAGACCCAGTACTTC

j_call: TRBJ1-2
d_call: TRBD1
v_call: TRBV9
clone_size: .
cdr3_aa: CASSERQGLGYTF
cdr3_nt: TGTGCCAGCAGCGAAAGACAGGGTTTGGGCTACACCTTC

j_call: TRBJ2-7
d_call: .
v_call: TRBV27
clone_size: .
cdr3_aa: CASRLSAVYHEQYF
cdr3_nt: TGTGCCAGCAGGTTATCGGCAGTTTACCACGAGCAGTACTTC